This T cell receptor (beta chain) emerged from a study of blood T cells in healthy people across ages. The CDR3 runs 16 residues. The germline gives CDR1 MNHEY, CDR2 SVGEGT. V lost 6 bases and J lost 1; bases outside the gene matches: 10. Through a sample-barcoded 5' primer and a J-beta primer mix, a second PCR was run for roughly 6 to 11 cycles. TCRdb processed the 5' RACE reads anew with MiXCR; each CDR3 protein has one entry. The data contain around 850,000 distinct CDR3 sequences, roughly 40% of them singletons. The donors, aged roughly 6 to 90, were healthy Caucasians from Russia. The chain couples TRBV6-2 or TRBV6-3 to TRBJ2-3; the match to TRBD1 covers 7 bases. The source is a man in his late teens or twenties in good health. The sequencing input was blood. CDR3 nucleotides: TGTGCCAGCAGCCAAATGCGGACAGGCGGCACAGATACGCAGTATTTT. This gives the protein CASSQMRTGGTDTQYF.